The clone carrying this T cell receptor beta chain has just a few counts. The antigen is unknown. Stated time point: sample taken at primary tumor resection. In each case, whole RNA from tumor, nontumor lung or frozen PBMC was sequenced unsorted. The donors, fewer than 90 patients with untreated early-stage non-small cell lung cancer, provided the samples. The CDR3 totals 17 residues. With 1 base clipped from V and 5 bases from J, the junction kept 8 bases outside the gene matches. Germline lookup yields CDR1 SGHNT and CDR2 YENEEA. The data were taken from a study of spatial heterogeneity in lung cancer. Whole-study results and caveats: Ubiquitous, expanded tumor-derived TCRs were more frequently observed in blood at resection than at follow-up.

TCRdb re-derived calls from the 5' RACE reads in MiXCR, one entry per CDR3 protein. In the table there are some 70,000 distinct CDR3 sequences, less than 15% of which are singletons. The sample in question was PBMCs, obtained at surgery. This TCR came from a male donor with early-stage non-small cell lung cancer. The chain carries TRBV11-3 and TRBJ2-5; 12 positions agree with TRBD2. CDR3 region: CASSLAALAGGAETQYF. The CDR3 nucleotides read TGTGCCAGCAGCTTAGCAGCACTAGCGGGAGGAGCTGAGACCCAGTACTTC.